This passage covers 24 T cell receptor beta chains from one sample sequenced in a study of T-cell memory formation after mild COVID-19. TCRdb passed the 5' RACE reads through MiXCR, listing each CDR3 protein once. The table shows 100,000 to 120,000 distinct CDR3 sequences, with about 20% occurring only once. Sequencing used PBMCs or a T cell subset sorted from them (not recorded which). These receptors were taken from a man aged 18-30 years who had mild COVID-19 (a few samples of this study predate the infection). Cell type and time point are not known.

This clonotype was observed a few times. V and J are TRBV7-9 and TRBJ2-5; 11 bases are shared with TRBD2. The CDR3 totals 15 residues. Germline V gene data show CDR1 as SEHNR and CDR2 as FQNEAQ (reference sequence). V shed 6 bases, J shed 2 bases, and the junction held 5 bases outside the gene matches. In DNA, the CDR3 is TGTGCCAGCAGTATAGCGGGGGGGATACAAGAGACCCAGTACTTC. Protein sequence: CASSIAGGIQETQYF.

The J gene is TRBJ2-5, the V gene TRBV4-3, with 8 nucleotides matching TRBD1. Germline V gives CDR1 LGHNA, CDR2 YSLEER. Losses at the gene ends were 0 bases for V and 2 bases for J; bases not matched to a gene: 2. This CDR3 contains 15 residues. The CDR3 sequence is CASSQEDRGQETQYF. CDR3 DNA: TGCGCCAGCAGCCAAGAAGACAGGGGTCAAGAGACCCAGTACTTC.

The V call is TRBV25-1, the J call TRBJ1-6; no firm D call. Deletions cut 8 bases from V and 9 bases from J, with 23 bases between. CDR1 and CDR2 from the germline V gene are MGHDK and SYGVNS. The CDR3 length is 16 residues. The CDR3 DNA is TGTGCCAGCTCTCACCCCCACCATAGAACGGGTTCACCCCTCCACTTT. Translated, it gives CASSHPHHRTGSPLHF. The entire variable domain, with the rest obtained from reference TRBV25-1 and TRBJ1-6, is as follows: EADIYQTPRYLVIGTGKKITLECSQTMGHDKMYWYQQDPGMELHLIHYSYGVNSTEKGDLSSESTVSRIRTEHFPLTLESARPSHTSQYLCASSHPHHRTGSPLHFGNGTRLTVT.

This clonotype has more than one count but fewer than ten. The chain is built from TRBV20-1 and TRBJ1-6, with TRBD1 matching over 7 bases. Germline V CDR1 and CDR2: DFQATT, SNEGSKA (reference sequence). The trim removed 7 bases at V and 7 bases at J, leaving 7 bases unmatched. The CDR3 has 13 residues. The CDR3 region has the DNA TGCAGTGGCACGGACAGGCAGAATTCACCCCTCCACTTT. It yields the protein CSGTDRQNSPLHF.

The V call is TRBV7-9, the J call TRBJ1-5, with D perhaps TRBD1 (5 bases). Germline values: CDR1 SEHNR, CDR2 FQNEAQ (reference sequence). The CDR3 contains 16 residues. Trimming pared 0 bases from V and 4 bases from J, leaving 13 bases between. The CDR3 loop reads CASSLAGFGANQPQHF. In DNA form, the CDR3 reads TGTGCCAGCAGCTTAGCGGGTTTCGGGGCGAATCAGCCCCAGCATTTT.

This rearrangement joins TRBV27 to TRBJ1-4, with unresolved D. Looked up from germline, CDR1 is MNHEY and CDR2 is SMNVEV (reference sequence). V was pared by 0 bases and J by 7 bases, with 9 bases between. The length of the CDR3 is 14 residues. The CDR3 DNA reads TGTGCCAGCAGTTTATCCCAGCGAGGTGAAAAACTGTTTTTT. The encoded protein is CASSLSQRGEKLFF.

A few counts support this clonotype. V and J are TRBV10-3 and TRBJ1-5; D remains ambiguous. The germline gives CDR1 ENHRY, CDR2 SYGVKD. V dropped 8 bases and J dropped 3 bases, with 8 bases sitting between them. This CDR3 comprises 12 residues. The CDR3 sequence is CAIGSANQPQHF. The DNA of the CDR3 is TGTGCCATCGGTTCAGCCAATCAGCCCCAGCATTTT.

This clonotype was found a few times. V and J are TRBV4-1 and TRBJ1-4, with D unresolved. The V gene lost 1 base and the J gene lost 8 bases, with 17 bases spanning the gap. This CDR3 region has 16 residues. CDR1 MGHRA and CDR2 YSYEKL come from the germline V gene. As DNA, the CDR3 is TGCGCCAGCAGCCAAGGAGCACGGAGATTTAGGGAAAAACTGTTTTTT. This sequence encodes CASSQGARRFREKLFF.

Only a few counts were recorded for this clonotype. The V call is TRBV5-1, the J call TRBJ2-7, with D unclear. The V end was cut by 5 bases, the J end by 4 bases, with 10 bases between. Germline CDR1 reads SGHRS; CDR2 reads YFSETQ. This CDR3 region has 12 residues. CDR3: CASRDTDYEQYF. CDR3 nucleotide sequence: TGCGCCAGCAGAGACACCGATTACGAGCAGTACTTC.

The sample holds a few counts of this clonotype. The genes are TRBV14 and TRBJ2-5, with D perhaps TRBD2 (5 bases). CDR1 is SGHDN, CDR2 FVKESK, per germline. V was pared by 1 base and J by 1 base, with 10 bases between. There are 15 residues in the CDR3. In DNA, the CDR3 is TGTGCCAGCAGCCAAGTGCGGGCGGGCCAAGAGACCCAGTACTTC. Protein sequence: CASSQVRAGQETQYF.

This clonotype turned up a few times. The chain recombines TRBV5-1 with TRBJ2-7; a possible D gene is TRBD1 (5 bases). This CDR3 is 13 amino acids long. Germline loops: CDR1 SGHRS, CDR2 YFSETQ. With 5 bases removed from V and 1 base from J, the gap between germline ends came to 10 bases. CDR3 region: CASRSDSSYEQYV. CDR3 nucleotide sequence: TGCGCCAGCAGATCCGACAGTTCCTACGAGCAGTACGTC.

This clonotype has a handful of counts. The chain employs TRBV6-5 and TRBJ1-2, with a possible D match to TRBD1 (5 bases). V was clipped by 2 bases and J by 4 bases, with 26 bases between them. This CDR3 has 19 amino acids. Germline V gene lookup returns CDR1 MNHEY and CDR2 SVGAGI. The CDR3 coding sequence is TGTGCCAGCAGTTACGCGTCCCGGGACGAAGCCGAACACTCCTATGGCTACACCTTC. Translation gives CASSYASRDEAEHSYGYTF.

The V and J genes are TRBV25-1 and TRBJ1-1, with D uncertain. V was pared by 3 bases and J by 1 base, with 6 bases between. Germline V gene data show CDR1 as MGHDK and CDR2 as SYGVNS. CDR3 length: 13 amino acids. CDR3 sequence reads: CASSDRRNTEAFF. The CDR3 DNA reads as TGTGCCAGCAGTGATCGGAGGAACACTGAAGCTTTCTTT.

This clonotype was seen many times. V and J are TRBV5-1 and TRBJ2-7; 10 positions agree with TRBD1. Germline V lookup: CDR1 SGHRS, CDR2 YFSETQ. CDR3 size: 15 residues. The junction had 5 bases not matched to a gene; V was cut back by 1 base and J by 4 bases. CDR3 bases: TGCGCCAGCAGCTTGTCCGGGACAGGGGTTTACGAGCAGTACTTC. Residues: CASSLSGTGVYEQYF. Using reference TRBV5-1 and TRBJ2-7 for the parts outside the CDR3, the full variable domain is KAGVTQTPRYLIKTRGQQVTLSCSPISGHRSVSWYQQTPGQGLQFLFEYFSETQRNKGNFPGRFSGRQFSNSRSEMNVSTLELGDSALYLCASSLSGTGVYEQYFGPGTRLTVT.

The V and J genes are TRBV7-9 and TRBJ2-4, with 8 bases that match TRBD1. Germline-derived CDR1 and CDR2 are SEHNR and FQNEAQ (reference sequence). The CDR3 extends over 15 amino acids. Germline trimming cut 7 bases from V and 8 bases from J; bases unmatched to any gene: 13. The CDR3 loop is CASNPSPGGEDIQYF. CDR3 nucleotides: TGTGCCAGCAACCCGTCCCCAGGGGGCGAGGACATTCAGTACTTC.

The V gene is TRBV4-3, the J gene TRBJ1-2; 11 positions match TRBD1. The CDR3 sequence is 16 residues long. Germline CDR1 reads LGHNA; CDR2 reads YSLEER. With 6 bases clipped from V and 2 bases from J, the junction kept 8 bases outside the gene matches. The CDR3 DNA sequence: TGCGCCAGCAGGTCATCCTGGACAGGGGGCAACTATGGCTACACCTTC. Protein sequence: CASRSSWTGGNYGYTF.

This clonotype has at least ten counts. The V and J genes are TRBV7-9 and TRBJ2-2; 8 bases line up with TRBD1. The CDR3 extends over 13 amino acids. The V gene's germline CDR1 is SEHNR and CDR2 FQNEAQ (reference sequence). V shed 8 bases and J 7 bases; nucleotides not matched to a gene: 6. In nucleotides, the CDR3 is TGTGCCAGCGACCTCAGGGGGCTCGGGGAGCTGTTTTTT. It yields the protein CASDLRGLGELFF.

The chain recombines TRBV27 with TRBJ1-5; 8 nucleotides match TRBD1. Losses at the gene ends were 5 bases for V and 6 bases for J; bases not matched to a gene: 3. Looked up from germline, CDR1 is MNHEY and CDR2 is SMNVEV (reference sequence). The CDR3 is made up of 13 amino acids. The DNA for the CDR3 is TGTGCCAGCAGTCAGGGGGCGACTCAGCCCCAGCATTTT. Protein product: CASSQGATQPQHF.

This clonotype was observed a handful of times. The chain combines TRBV12-3 or TRBV12-4 with TRBJ2-3; possible D gene TRBD2, 6 bases. V was cut by 5 bases and J by 4 bases, with 13 bases left in between. The CDR3 consists of 14 residues. CDR3 nucleotide sequence: TGTGCCAGCAGTAGGTCTGGGGGGTCAGATACGCAGTATTTT. Its protein is CASSRSGGSDTQYF.

The chain has TRBV7-9 and TRBJ2-1, with 10 bases aligning to TRBD2. J lost 8 bases, V lost 5 bases, and 9 bases had no gene match. CDR1 is SEHNR, CDR2 FQNEAQ, per germline (reference sequence). This CDR3 has 15 residues. The CDR3 DNA reads TGTGCCAGCAGCCCAGGGAGCGGGGGGGCCGATGAGCAGTTCTTC. Translated, it gives CASSPGSGGADEQFF. Filled out from reference TRBV7-9 and TRBJ2-1, the complete variable domain reads DTGVSQNPRHKITKRGQNVTFRCDPISEHNRLYWYRQTLGQGPEFLTYFQNEAQLEKSRLLSDRFSAERPKGSFSTLEIQRTEQGDSAMYLCASSPGSGGADEQFFGPGTRLTVL.

The chain links TRBV4-3 to TRBJ1-4; D not certain. CDR1 is LGHNA and CDR2 is YSLEER in the germline V gene. This CDR3 spans 15 amino acids. V lost 0 bases and J lost 7, with 12 bases in between. The CDR3 DNA is TGCGCCAGCAGCCAAGAGAGGCCTATGGGTGAAAAACTGTTTTTT. It encodes CASSQERPMGEKLFF.

CDR3 DNA: TGTGCCAGCAGTGTGGACACTTATACGCAGTATTTT. Translating it yields CASSVDTYTQYF. This sequence joins TRBV6-5 and TRBJ2-3; the D gene is possibly TRBD1 (5 bases). V shed 5 bases and J shed 7 bases, with 10 bases lying between them. The CDR3 runs to 12 residues. The germline V gene has CDR1 MNHEY and CDR2 SVGAGI.

This clonotype was seen more than once but under ten times. The chain joins TRBV20-1 to TRBJ1-1; D is perhaps TRBD1 (5 bases). Trimming removed 6 bases at V and 0 bases at J, with 11 bases between. The CDR3 is made up of 13 amino acids. Germline-derived CDR1 and CDR2 are DFQATT and SNEGSKA (reference sequence). CDR3 DNA: TGCAGTGCCGAACAGGTTATGAACACTGAAGCTTTCTTT. Protein product: CSAEQVMNTEAFF.

The chain uses TRBV7-2 and TRBJ2-3, with no clear D. The ends were cut back, 5 bases at V and 2 bases at J, with 5 bases in the middle. Looked up from germline, CDR1 is SGHTA and CDR2 is FQGNSA. The CDR3 is 12 residues long. CDR3 region: CASSLPTDTQYF. The DNA of the CDR3 is TGTGCCAGCAGCCTACCCACAGATACGCAGTATTTT.